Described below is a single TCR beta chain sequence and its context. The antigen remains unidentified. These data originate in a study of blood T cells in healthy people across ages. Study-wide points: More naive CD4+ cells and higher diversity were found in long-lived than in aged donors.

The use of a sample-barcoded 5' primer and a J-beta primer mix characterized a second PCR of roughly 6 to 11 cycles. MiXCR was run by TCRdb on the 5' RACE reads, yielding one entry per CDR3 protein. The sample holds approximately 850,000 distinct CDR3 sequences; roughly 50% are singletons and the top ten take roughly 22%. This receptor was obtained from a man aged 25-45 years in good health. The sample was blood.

The CDR3 DNA reads as TGCAGTGCTAGAGATGGAGGCAGGGGCCGGAACACTGAAGCTTTCTTT. It translates to CSARDGGRGRNTEAFF. V usage is TRBV20-1 and J usage is TRBJ1-1; D is possibly TRBD1 (6 bases). The V end lost 0 bases, the J end lost 1 base, and 15 bases lay between the germline ends. The germline CDR1 and CDR2 sequences are DFQATT and SNEGSKA (reference sequence). The CDR3 totals 16 residues.